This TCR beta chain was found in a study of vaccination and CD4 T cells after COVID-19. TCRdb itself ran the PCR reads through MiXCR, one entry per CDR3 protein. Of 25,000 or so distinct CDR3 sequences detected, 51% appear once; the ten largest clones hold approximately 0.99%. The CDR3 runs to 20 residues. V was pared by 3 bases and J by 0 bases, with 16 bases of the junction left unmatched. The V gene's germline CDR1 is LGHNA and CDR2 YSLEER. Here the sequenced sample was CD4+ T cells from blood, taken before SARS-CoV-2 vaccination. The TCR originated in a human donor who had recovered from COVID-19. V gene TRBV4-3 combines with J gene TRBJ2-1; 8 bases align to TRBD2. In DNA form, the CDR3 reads TGCGCCAGCAGCCATGCTGAGTCCTCTCGCGGGGGGAGCTCCTACAATGAGCAGTTCTTC. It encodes CASSHAESSRGGSSYNEQFF.